These 12 T cell receptor beta chains were all obtained from the same sample, sequenced in a study of blood T cell repertoires in COVID-19. TCRdb keeps only in-frame clones here, not all; method: immunoSEQ multiplex PCR. The sample yields 150,000 or so clones, 85% to 90% seen once. Specimen: peripheral blood. These receptors all stem from a young man with COVID-19, enrolled during active disease.

This clone was seen a single time. The chain is built from TRBV7-9 and TRBJ2-1, with 8 nucleotides matching TRBD1. The germline gives CDR1 SEHNR, CDR2 FQNEAQ (reference sequence). J gave up 6 bases and V 5 bases, and 12 bases lay outside the gene matches. This CDR3 region has 16 residues. The CDR3 coding sequence is TGTGCCAGCAGCCCGGCCCTCGGACAGGGAGGCAATGAGCAGTTCTTC. Protein product: CASSPALGQGGNEQFF.

The V gene is TRBV13, the J gene TRBJ2-3; 12 bases agree with TRBD2. The CDR3 runs 21 residues. CDR1 and CDR2 (germline): PRHDT, FYEKMQ (reference sequence). With 1 base clipped from V and 3 bases from J, the junction kept 17 bases outside the gene matches. CDR3 nucleotides: TGTGCCAGCAGCTTAGTTGGTTGGACATACGGACTAGCGGGACCGACAGATACGCAGTATTTT. This codes for CASSLVGWTYGLAGPTDTQYF.

The V and J genes are TRBV6-6 and TRBJ1-2; no clear D gene. V was pared by 2 bases and J by 3 bases, with 10 bases between. CDR3 size: 14 residues. Per germline, CDR1 MNHNY and CDR2 SVGAGI (reference sequence). CDR3 nucleotides: TGTGCCAGCAGTTACAACCCCCGGGACTATGGCTACACCTTC. Its protein is CASSYNPRDYGYTF.

This chain connects TRBV5-4 to TRBJ1-2, with TRBD1 as a possible D gene (6 bases). The CDR3 has 15 residues. Per the germline V gene, CDR1 is SGHNT and CDR2 is YYREEE (reference sequence). V lost 3 bases and J 2 bases, leaving 14 bases between the germline ends. CDR3 bases: TGTGCCAGCAGCTCCCCACGGGGGGCGAACTATGGCTACACCTTC. It specifies CASSSPRGANYGYTF.

The rearrangement links TRBV28 to TRBJ1-2; the D is unclear. Germline CDR1 and CDR2: MDHEN and SYDVKM. The CDR3 covers 16 residues. V dropped 6 bases and J dropped 7 bases, with 24 bases sitting between them. The CDR3 DNA is TGTGCCAGCAGAGAAAGATACCCCGCGGGAATAGGTGGCTACACCTTC. Its translation: CASRERYPAGIGGYTF.

This chain connects TRBV11-3 to TRBJ2-4; D unresolved. Germline V gene data show CDR1 as SGHNT and CDR2 as YENEEA. Deletions cut 1 base from V and 10 bases from J, with 11 bases between. This CDR3 comprises 13 residues. The CDR3: CASSLGPDSIQYF. CDR3 bases: TGTGCCAGCAGCTTAGGCCCAGATTCTATTCAGTACTTC.

The chain uses TRBV15 and TRBJ1-3; possibly TRBD1 for D (6 bases). The CDR3 totals 16 residues. V was pared by 1 base and J by 2 bases, with 12 bases between. CDR1 and CDR2 (germline): LNHNV, YYDKDF (reference sequence). In DNA form, the CDR3 reads TGTGCCACCAGCAGAGGGCGGGGGGCGGCTGGAAACACCATATATTTT. Its translation: CATSRGRGAAGNTIYF. Combining the CDR3 with reference TRBV15 and TRBJ1-3 gives the whole variable domain DAMVIQNPRYQVTQFGKPVTLSCSQTLNHNVMYWYQQKSSQAPKLLFHYYDKDFNNEADTPDNFQSRRPNTSFCFLDIRSPGLGDTAMYLCATSRGRGAAGNTIYFGEGSWLTVV.

The chain combines TRBV6-4 with TRBJ2-3; D perhaps matches TRBD1 (6 bases). CDR1 and CDR2 (germline): MRHNA, SNTAGT. CDR3 size: 15 residues. V was clipped by 5 bases and J by 0 bases, with 12 bases between them. CDR3 sequence: CASSPTGSSTDTQYF. The CDR3 DNA follows: TGTGCCAGCAGTCCGACAGGATCTAGCACAGATACGCAGTATTTT.

The V and J genes are TRBV9 and TRBJ2-2; no definite D call. Trimming shortened V by 3 bases and J by 7 bases, and 4 bases separated the two germline ends. Germline V gene data show CDR1 as SGDLS and CDR2 as YYNGEE. The CDR3 length is 11 residues. CDR3 nucleotide sequence: TGTGCCAGCAGCGATCTCGGGGAGCTGTTTTTT. Protein sequence: CASSDLGELFF.

The chain uses TRBV30 and TRBJ2-5, with D possibly matching TRBD2 (6 bases). Germline CDR1 GTSNPN, CDR2 SVGIG (reference sequence). V gave up 4 bases and J gave up 5 bases, with 14 bases separating them. The CDR3 spans 13 residues. Here the CDR3 DNA reads TGTGCCTGGATGCGGAGTAGCGGCGAGACCCAGTACTTC. This sequence encodes CAWMRSSGETQYF.

V is TRBV3-1 (or the pseudogene TRBV3-2) and J is TRBJ2-3; 10 nucleotides match TRBD2. The germline CDR1 and CDR2 sequences are LGHDT and YNNKEL (reference sequence). The trim removed 3 bases at V and 6 bases at J, leaving 3 bases unmatched. The CDR3 is 14 residues long. CDR3 bases: TGTGCCAGCAGCCACCTAGCGGGAGCTGATACGCAGTATTTT. This codes for CASSHLAGADTQYF.

This chain uses TRBV30 with TRBJ2-3; 7 nucleotides align to TRBD2. CDR3 length: 15 amino acids. Germline V gives CDR1 GTSNPN, CDR2 SVGIG (reference sequence). Germline trimming cut 0 bases from V and 0 bases from J; bases unmatched to any gene: 3. This chain's CDR3 is CAWSVGSGSTDTQYF. The CDR3 nucleotides read TGTGCCTGGAGTGTAGGTAGCGGGAGCACAGATACGCAGTATTTT. Looking up the rest from reference TRBV30 and TRBJ2-3 gives the full variable domain: SQTIHQWPATLVQPVGSPLSLECTVEGTSNPNLYWYRQAAGRGLQLLFYSVGIGQISSEVPQNLSASRPQDRQFILSSKKLLLSDSGFYLCAWSVGSGSTDTQYFGPGTRLTVL.